Described below is a single T cell receptor (beta chain) sequence and its context. Its antigen is as yet unknown. RNA transcripts yielded amplified TCR beta CDR3 regions. When the TCR CDR3 underwent first-round RT-PCR, the HTBI primer set was used. MiXCR, run by TCRdb on the multiplex PCR reads, gives a single entry per CDR3 protein. The table records hundreds of thousands of distinct CDR3 sequences, under 60% of them present only once. The record originates from a study of T cells in Graves' hyperthyroidism and ophthalmopathy. Study-wide results and caveats: Ophthalmopathy could be told apart from stable hyperthyroidism with a 13 V-J model.

Reasons for excluding patients were uncontrolled infection, other autoimmune disease, pregnancy or lactation. Sequenced input: peripheral blood or thyroid tissue (not recorded which). The receptor was derived from a woman aged 18-35 years with Graves' hyperthyroidism.

The DNA for the CDR3 is TGTGCCATCAGTCCAGGAGAAAACACTGAAGCTTTCTTT. This translates into CAISPGENTEAFF. V is TRBV10-3 and J is TRBJ1-1; D uncertain. V was shortened by 5 bases and J by 2 bases, with 9 bases between the two germline ends. The CDR3 loop spans 13 amino acids. The germline V gene has CDR1 ENHRY and CDR2 SYGVKD.